This TCR beta chain was recovered during a study of T cell changes during pregnancy in multiple sclerosis. The count of this clone is one. The data were produced by immunoSEQ multiplex PCR, yet TCRdb's version contains in-frame clones alone and is incomplete. The repertoire holds about 27,000 clones, with 85% to 90% as singletons. Germline CDR1 SGHTA, CDR2 FQGTGA. The CDR3 has 13 residues. The V and J ends lost 2 bases and 9 bases respectively, with 11 bases between them. Sequenced here: CD8+ T cells from peripheral blood mononuclear cells, sampled in the second trimester of pregnancy. This sequence was found in a female donor with multiple sclerosis, enrolled in a pregnancy study. The chain is built from TRBV7-3 and TRBJ2-1; D is uncertain. The CDR3 sequence: CASSLGGRSEQFF. Here the CDR3 DNA reads TGTGCCAGCAGCTTAGGTGGCCGAAGTGAGCAGTTCTTC.